The text below deals with one T cell receptor (beta chain). Its antigen is undetermined. The data were produced by immunoSEQ multiplex PCR, yet TCRdb's version contains in-frame clones alone and is incomplete. The sample lists some 52,000 clones; around 77% were seen once. This specimen comes from a study of memory CD4+ T cells and cytomegalovirus serostatus. Germline lookup yields CDR1 LNHNV and CDR2 YYDKDF (reference sequence). This CDR3 spans 14 amino acids. The V and J ends lost 0 bases and 8 bases respectively, with 13 bases between them. The sort gate was single viable CD3+CD4+CD8-CD45RO+ cells for memory CD4+ T cells. General study points: Repertoires predicted CMV serostatus with median bootstrapped AUC of approximately 0.94.

The chain couples TRBV15 to TRBJ1-2; D is uncertain. Sequenced material: memory CD4+ T cells from blood. This TCR derives from an adult in good health and CMV-seronegative. CDR3: CATSRDLGLGGYTF. As DNA, the CDR3 is TGTGCCACCAGCAGAGATCTAGGATTGGGGGGCTACACCTTC.